What follows is one T cell receptor (beta chain) and its context. Germline loops: CDR1 MNHEY, CDR2 SVGEGT. The CDR3 totals 14 residues. V was trimmed by 2 bases and J by 2 bases, leaving 9 bases between them. This specimen comes from a study of blood T cell repertoires in COVID-19. Only in-frame clones appear in the TCRdb table, and some are missing; sequencing was by immunoSEQ multiplex PCR. Here the sample spans about 250,000 clones, approximately 88% being singletons. Seattle participants joined during active infection and were tracked over time. The genes are TRBV6-2 or TRBV6-3 and TRBJ2-5; D perhaps matches TRBD1 (5 bases). Sequenced: peripheral blood. The clonotype originates from a woman between 25 and 40 years old with COVID-19, enrolled during active disease. The CDR3 DNA is TGTGCCAGCAGTTACGACAGAGCACAAGAGACCCAGTACTTC. Its translation is CASSYDRAQETQYF.